This paragraph reports one T cell receptor (beta chain). There is no known antigen for this receptor. Base qualities are not provided; no much larger clone lies one nucleotide away. In the paper's terms, the time point label means: baseline, week 1 (first vaccination visit). What the treatment or condition label conveys for this sample: pre-vaccination baseline after standard-of-care therapy. All donors had newly diagnosed IDH1-mutant astrocytomas of WHO grade 3 or 4 that showed loss of nuclear ATRX. The samples were drawn from NOA16, a multicentre, single-arm, open-label phase I trial in Germany that tested a mutant IDH1 peptide vaccine in humans for the first time. For immunogenicity testing, the blood drawn at visit V03 was used as the baseline sample. Genomic DNA for TCRB sequencing was extracted from EDTA blood using the DNeasy Blood and Tissue Kit. Libraries were made using the immunoSEQ multiplex PCR assay. Rearranged TCR beta chain sequences were amplified with the hsTCRB Kit following the manufacturer's protocol. Sequencing of TCRB libraries was carried out on an Illumina MiSeq. In the paper's pipeline: The kit vendor's proprietary platform handled demultiplexing, trimming and gene mapping. TCRdb took over this immuneACCESS table, retaining in-frame rearrangements with V and J assigned. Such tables are incomplete; in checked studies, under half of the missing clones stem from an unresolved V gene, and the remainder is unexplained. That table furnishes V, J and clone size, whereas the DNA furnished D and trimming. The sample contains 30,000 to 40,000 clones, about 73% of them found a single time. The ten largest clones represent approximately 9.9% of the sample.

This sample is part of a study of a mutant IDH1 vaccine in newly diagnosed glioma (dated by TCRdb to about 2021). With respect to the entire study: Of the approximately 33 treated patients, 62.5% were male and roughly 38% were female, and a mean age of roughly 41 years was recorded. Peripheral blood was collected at six visits: V03 (baseline), V05, V07, V10, V12 and V13. Longitudinal TCRB deep sequencing was performed for 20 to 25 treated patients wherever samples were available for exploratory analyses. Before enrollment, patients had received standard therapy of radiotherapy alone, temozolomide alone, or radiochemotherapy with temozolomide; most received the combination. Overall results and qualifications from the work: Pseudoprogression seemed to be unrelated to changes in the top peripheral T cell clonotypes found by TCRB sequencing. Immune responses induced by the vaccine were seen in roughly 95% of patients across multiple MHC alleles. Selection of PBMC samples for TCRB deep sequencing was based on availability. According to the authors, sample limitations meant that analyses of patient blood samples could not be reproduced.

Material: PBMCs, obtained from a glioma patient treated with radiotherapy, temozolomide or both. This clonotype was obtained from a man aged 35 to 55 with glioma. Some clones in this sample may be carry-over from other donors' samples.

Here the CDR3 is given as CAINHGRGNEQYF. Here is the DNA: TGTGCCATCAATCACGGGCGAGGCAACGAGCAGTACTTC. The sequence links TRBV10-3 to TRBJ2-7; the D gene lacks a confident call. Including the terminal cysteine and phenylalanine, the CDR3 comprises 13 residues. Of the read, only the CDR3 DNA is kept; its 39 bases are in frame from base 1. For CDR1 and CDR2, the germline V gene lists ENHRY and SYGVKD. At the junction V is shortened by 7 bases and J by 5 bases, with 15 bases in between.